These 14 T cell receptor beta chains share one sample of origin, sequenced in a study of blood T cell repertoires in COVID-19. Here immunoSEQ multiplex PCR was the method, and the copy in TCRdb shows in-frame clones only, minus some. Of 490,000 or so clones listed, approximately 91% are singletons. Sequenced sample: PBMCs or T cells enriched from blood (not recorded which). These receptors all stem from a woman aged 55-70 years who had recovered from COVID-19.

The chain carries TRBV2 and TRBJ2-7, with a possible D match to TRBD2 (5 bases). The CDR3 length is 13 residues. Looked up from germline, CDR1 is SNHLY and CDR2 is FYNNEI. With 3 bases removed from V and 6 bases from J, the gap between germline ends came to 12 bases. In DNA, the CDR3 is TGTGCCAGCAGTGAGTTTGAGAGGGCCGAGCAGTACTTC. This gives the protein CASSEFERAEQYF.

The gene calls are TRBV19 and TRBJ2-3; D possibly corresponds to TRBD2 (7 bases). The CDR3 has 16 residues. CDR1 and CDR2 from the germline V gene are LNHDA and SQIVND (reference sequence). The ends were cut back, 5 bases at V and 5 bases at J, with 20 bases in the middle. The CDR3 DNA is TGTGCCAGTAGTCTTCTAAGGGGGGGCCATGGAGATACGCAGTATTTT. This sequence encodes CASSLLRGGHGDTQYF.

The V and J genes are TRBV12-5 and TRBJ1-1; weak D call: TRBD1 (6 bases). Trimming left V 3 bases short and J 1 base short, with 9 bases between. CDR1 LGHNT and CDR2 FRNRAP come from the germline V gene. CDR3 size: 14 residues. The chain's CDR3 is CASGFGGANTEAFF. For the CDR3, the DNA is TGTGCTAGTGGTTTTGGGGGCGCGAACACTGAAGCTTTCTTT.

The chain has TRBV5-6 and TRBJ1-5; 11 bases line up with TRBD1. The CDR3 extends over 16 amino acids. The V segment lost 2 bases and the J segment 5 bases; nucleotides outside the gene matches: 6. Germline V lookup: CDR1 SGHDT, CDR2 YYEEEE. The CDR3 DNA reads TGTGCCAGCAGCTTAGGGACAGGGGGGCTCCATCAGCCCCAGCATTTT. Amino acid sequence: CASSLGTGGLHQPQHF. The full variable domain, in which reference TRBV5-6 and TRBJ1-5 provide the parts outside the CDR3, is DAGVTQSPTHLIKTRGQQVTLRCSPKSGHDTVSWYQQALGQGPQFIFQYYEEEERQRGNFPDRFSGHQFPNYSSELNVNALLLGDSALYLCASSLGTGGLHQPQHFGDGTRLSIL.

This sequence joins TRBV9 and TRBJ2-2; possibly TRBD2 for D (5 bases). This CDR3 has 15 residues. Trimming shortened V by 0 bases and J by 5 bases, and 11 bases separated the two germline ends. Germline CDR1 and CDR2: SGDLS and YYNGEE. The CDR3 bases are TGTGCCAGCAGCGTAGGGTCTAGCAGGACCGGGGAGCTGTTTTTT. Translation gives CASSVGSSRTGELFF.

The V call is TRBV6-5, the J call TRBJ2-7; possible D gene TRBD1, 7 bases. This CDR3 has 15 residues. From germline, CDR1 is MNHEY and CDR2 SVGAGI. The ends were cut back, 5 bases at V and 2 bases at J, with 16 bases in the middle. This chain's CDR3 is CASSTRGAVPYEQYF. CDR3 DNA: TGTGCCAGCAGTACCAGGGGGGCTGTCCCCTACGAGCAGTACTTC.

The chain links TRBV5-6 to TRBJ2-3; TRBD2 agrees at 12 bases. V was clipped by 8 bases and J by 2 bases; unmatched bases: 3. The length of the CDR3 is 14 residues. Germline CDR1 SGHDT, CDR2 YYEEEE. The CDR3 coding sequence is TGTGCCAGTGGGACTAGCGGGCTCACAGATACGCAGTATTTT. It codes for CASGTSGLTDTQYF.

The rearrangement joins TRBV6-5 to TRBJ1-6; D call uncertain. Trimming stripped 6 bases from V and 8 bases from J, with 17 bases between. CDR1 MNHEY and CDR2 SVGAGI come from the germline V gene. The CDR3 contains 15 residues. The CDR3 sequence is CASRRTVAGDSPLHF. CDR3 nucleotides: TGTGCCAGCAGACGGACCGTAGCCGGGGATTCACCCCTCCACTTT.

The chain combines TRBV6-1 with TRBJ2-7, with 7 bases that match TRBD2. V dropped 3 bases and J dropped 6; count of bases not matched to a gene: 8. The CDR3 is 14 amino acids. The germline V gene encodes CDR1 MNHNS and CDR2 SASEGT. The CDR3 coding sequence is TGTGCCAGCAGTGATGGGGGGGGAGGGCGCGAGCAGTACGTC. Amino acids: CASSDGGGGREQYV.

The rearrangement links TRBV30 to TRBJ1-1; D gene ambiguous. This CDR3 is built from 12 residues. Deletions cut 1 base from V and 4 bases from J, with 7 bases between. Germline V gene data show CDR1 as GTSNPN and CDR2 as SVGIG (reference sequence). CDR3 nucleotides: TGTGCCTGGAGTGCTCGGGGCACTGAAGCTTTCTTT. Translation: CAWSARGTEAFF.

This chain connects TRBV11-3 to TRBJ1-1, with D possibly matching TRBD1 (5 bases). This CDR3 has 13 residues. Germline CDR1 is SGHNT and CDR2 is YENEEA. V gave up 3 bases and J gave up 4 bases, with 9 bases separating them. CDR3 nucleotides: TGTGCCAGCAGCTTGATCGGGGGCACTGAAGCTTTCTTT. Its protein is CASSLIGGTEAFF.

The V and J genes are TRBV4-1 and TRBJ2-3; TRBD2 matches 8 bases. V was pared by 1 base and J by 0 bases, with 9 bases of the junction left unmatched. Germline-derived CDR1 and CDR2 are MGHRA and YSYEKL. The length of the CDR3 is 18 residues. The CDR3 spells CASSQGNGGAFSTDTQYF. In nucleotides, the CDR3 is TGCGCCAGCAGCCAAGGGAACGGGGGGGCCTTTAGCACAGATACGCAGTATTTT.

The V gene is TRBV7-2, the J gene TRBJ1-2, with D possibly being TRBD1 (5 bases). In germline, CDR1 is SGHTA, CDR2 FQGNSA. The CDR3 runs 14 residues. The V gene lost 9 bases and the J gene lost 4 bases, with 18 bases spanning the gap. DNA of the CDR3: TGTGCCAGTCCTAGGTGGGGGGGGTCCTATGGCTACACCTTC. Amino acids: CASPRWGGSYGYTF. The full variable domain, completed using reference TRBV7-2 and TRBJ1-2, is GAGVSQSPSNKVTEKGKDVELRCDPISGHTALYWYRQSLGQGLEFLIYFQGNSAPDKSGLPSDRFSAERTGGSVSTLTIQRTQQEDSAVYLCASPRWGGSYGYTFGSGTRLTVV.

The chain recombines TRBV19 with TRBJ1-5; no clear D. The V gene lost 0 bases and the J gene lost 5 bases, with 5 bases spanning the gap. In germline, CDR1 is LNHDA, CDR2 SQIVND (reference sequence). The length of the CDR3 is 13 residues. CDR3 bases: TGTGCCAGTAGTATAGACGGGTATCAGCCCCAGCATTTT. It codes for CASSIDGYQPQHF.